Listed below are T cell receptor beta chains from one sample, sequenced in a study of T cells in Graves' hyperthyroidism and ophthalmopathy. From the multiplex PCR reads, TCRdb called clonotypes with MiXCR, one entry per CDR3 protein. The table has roughly 650,000 distinct CDR3 sequences, around 16% seen once. The sequenced sample consisted of blood. These receptors came from a woman between 35 and 50 years old with Graves' ophthalmopathy. CDR3s include the opening cysteine and the closing phenylalanine or tryptophan. The D gene is left open where the match is weak. Size values are once, few and many counts, or a class for expanded clones, and some rows have none.

d_gene	v_gene	j_gene	abundance	CDR3aa	CDR3nt
TRBD2	TRBV20-1	TRBJ2-7	many	CSARRALAGDSYEQYF	TGCAGTGCTAGGCGGGCTCTAGCGGGAGATTCCTACGAGCAGTACTTC
TRBD1	TRBV7-2	TRBJ1-2	many	CASSLPGTGDGYTF	TGTGCCAGCAGCTTACCCGGGACAGGGGATGGCTACACCTTC
.	TRBV2	TRBJ2-4	many	CASSEALRLAKNIQYF	TGTGCCAGCAGTGAAGCGCTTCGACTAGCCAAAAACATTCAGTACTTC
.	TRBV3-1	TRBJ1-4	many	CASSQGFQDGEKLFF	TGTGCCAGCAGCCAAGGTTTTCAGGATGGTGAAAAACTGTTTTTT
TRBD2	TRBV6-5	TRBJ2-1	.	CASSYSYLREGVNEQFF	TGTGCCAGCAGTTACTCGTATTTGCGGGAGGGTGTGAATGAGCAGTTCTTC
.	TRBV11-2	TRBJ2-3	many	CASFGGDTDTQYF	TGTGCCAGCTTCGGGGGAGACACAGATACGCAGTATTTT
.	TRBV18	TRBJ2-7	.	CASPPPSSYEQYF	TGTGCCAGCCCACCACCAAGCTCCTACGAGCAGTACTTC
TRBD1	TRBV27	TRBJ2-7	.	CASSPSGTGGGGYEQYF	TGTGCCAGCAGTCCCTCCGGGACAGGGGGCGGCGGGTACGAGCAGTACTTC
TRBD1	TRBV6-1	TRBJ1-2	many	CASSLYRGGTYGYTF	TGTGCCAGCAGCCTCTACAGGGGTGGCACCTATGGCTACACCTTC
TRBD2	TRBV20-1	TRBJ2-7	.	CSARITRGGSYEQYF	TGCAGTGCGCGAATAACGAGGGGCGGGAGCTACGAGCAGTACTTC
.	TRBV30	TRBJ2-3	many	CACTWADTQYF	TGTGCCTGCACCTGGGCAGATACGCAGTATTTT
TRBD2	TRBV7-9	TRBJ2-3	many	CASSLGGAGETDTQYF	TGTGCCAGCAGCTTAGGGGGTGCGGGAGAGACAGATACGCAGTATTTT
.	TRBV18	TRBJ2-6	.	CASSPGSPGANVLTF	TGTGCCAGCTCACCGGGGTCTCCTGGGGCCAACGTCCTGACTTTC
.	TRBV27	TRBJ1-2	many	CASSISAGFGYGYTF	TGTGCCAGCAGTATTAGTGCGGGGTTCGGCTATGGCTACACCTTC
.	TRBV7-3	TRBJ2-7	.	CAHGRHYEQYF	TGTGCCCACGGGCGGCACTACGAGCAGTACTTC
TRBD2	TRBV28	TRBJ2-3	.	CASSLAGARDTQYF	TGTGCCAGCAGTTTAGCGGGAGCGCGGGATACGCAGTATTTT
.	TRBV12-3/TRBV12-4	TRBJ1-2	.	CASSLSVYYGYTF	TGTGCCAGCAGTTTAAGTGTCTACTATGGCTACACCTTC
.	TRBV11-2	TRBJ1-4	few	CASSASLGEKLFF	TGTGCCAGCAGCGCAAGTCTCGGAGAAAAACTGTTTTTT
.	TRBV6-1	TRBJ1-1	.	CASSPLISGGGRATEAFF	TGTGCCAGCAGTCCCCTCATTTCAGGAGGGGGTCGAGCCACTGAAGCTTTCTTT
.	TRBV3-1	TRBJ1-1	many	CASSQGSVGTEAFF	TGTGCCAGCAGCCAAGGGTCTGTAGGGACTGAAGCTTTCTTT
TRBD1	TRBV4-1	TRBJ2-4	.	CASSLTGTGSKNIQYF	TGCGCCAGCAGCCTTACCGGGACAGGGTCCAAAAACATTCAGTACTTC
TRBD1	TRBV5-1	TRBJ2-3	few	CASSRATGDGTQYF	TGCGCCAGCAGCCGGGCGACAGGGGACGGTACGCAGTATTTT
.	TRBV3-1	TRBJ1-2	many	CASSQGVRTYGYTF	TGTGCCAGCAGCCAAGGGGTCAGAACCTATGGCTACACCTTC
.	TRBV2	TRBJ1-4	many	CASSEQGNNEKLFF	TGTGCCAGCAGTGAACAGGGGAACAATGAAAAACTGTTTTTT
TRBD1	TRBV4-1	TRBJ1-1	few	CASSRAPWGDRGYTEAFF	TGCGCCAGCAGCCGAGCGCCCTGGGGGGACAGGGGGTACACTGAAGCTTTCTTT
.	TRBV4-1	TRBJ2-7	many	CASSRDGGRGYEQYF	TGCGCCAGCAGCCGGGACGGAGGGAGAGGGTACGAGCAGTACTTC
TRBD2	TRBV15	TRBJ2-4	few	CATSRGGLAGGYPKNIQYF	TGTGCCACCAGCAGAGGAGGACTAGCGGGGGGTTATCCCAAAAACATTCAGTACTTC
TRBD1	TRBV12-3/TRBV12-4	TRBJ1-4	many	CASSLQGVNEKLFF	TGTGCCAGCAGTTTACAGGGGGTTAATGAAAAACTGTTTTTT
TRBD1	TRBV3-1	TRBJ1-2	many	CASSTTDRGYGYTF	TGTGCCAGCAGCACCACCGACAGGGGCTATGGCTACACCTTC
.	TRBV13	TRBJ2-5	many	CASSTGLTFQETQYF	TGTGCCAGCAGCACGGGACTTACGTTCCAAGAGACCCAGTACTTC
TRBD2	TRBV5-1	TRBJ2-5	.	CASSSAGRGIQETQYF	TGCGCCAGCAGCTCGGCTGGGCGGGGGATCCAAGAGACCCAGTACTTC
.	TRBV6-2/TRBV6-3	TRBJ2-5	.	CASSPQGQSQETQYF	TGTGCCAGCAGTCCCCAGGGACAAAGCCAAGAGACCCAGTACTTC
TRBD2	TRBV3-1	TRBJ2-1	.	CASKTSGGPNEQFF	TGTGCCAGTAAAACTAGCGGGGGCCCCAATGAGCAGTTCTTC
.	TRBV9	TRBJ2-5	many	CASSVAPGETQYF	TGTGCCAGCAGCGTAGCTCCAGGGGAGACCCAGTACTTC
.	TRBV28	TRBJ1-2	.	CASSAGGAGGYTF	TGTGCCAGCAGTGCGGGGGGGGCTGGGGGCTACACCTTC
TRBD1	TRBV30	TRBJ1-2	.	CAAWDRAGYTF	TGTGCCGCCTGGGACAGGGCCGGCTACACCTTC
TRBD2	TRBV27	TRBJ2-1	.	CASSSHGGGAGEQFF	TGTGCCAGCAGTTCCCACGGCGGGGGGGCAGGTGAGCAGTTCTTC
.	TRBV2	TRBJ2-7	once	CASSEGGTLIYEQYF	TGTGCCAGCAGTGAAGGGGGTACCCTAATCTACGAGCAGTACTTC
TRBD2	TRBV7-2	TRBJ2-7	many	CASSFSSRTSGNLEQYF	TGTGCCAGCAGCTTCTCAAGCCGGACTAGCGGGAATCTCGAGCAGTACTTC
.	TRBV6-1	TRBJ2-3	few	CASSFRTTSTDTQYF	TGTGCCAGCAGTTTCAGGACAACTAGCACAGATACGCAGTATTTT
.	TRBV20-1	TRBJ1-4	many	CSASDSDVATNEKLFF	TGCAGTGCCTCCGACAGCGACGTCGCAACTAATGAAAAACTGTTTTTT
TRBD1	TRBV6-1	TRBJ1-2	few	CASSGQGFYGYTF	TGTGCCAGCAGTGGACAGGGCTTCTATGGCTACACCTTC
.	TRBV11-2	TRBJ2-7	few	CASSLVGSLPTYEQYF	TGTGCCAGCAGCTTAGTGGGCAGCCTTCCCACCTACGAGCAGTACTTC
TRBD2	TRBV2	TRBJ2-2	few	CASSELLAGETNTGELFF	TGTGCCAGCAGTGAGTTACTAGCGGGAGAAACGAACACCGGGGAGCTGTTTTTT
.	TRBV12-3/TRBV12-4	TRBJ1-4	.	CASSPPTAGTEKLFF	TGTGCCAGCAGTCCGCCGACGGCAGGGACTGAAAAACTGTTTTTT